Each of the 17 T cell receptor beta chains below was sequenced from the same sample in a study of blood T cell repertoires in COVID-19. This table comes from immunoSEQ multiplex PCR, and its TCRdb copy is limited to in-frame clones, with some not included. The data show approximately 390,000 clones, 80% to 90% seen once. Sequenced: peripheral blood. These receptors were obtained from an older woman with COVID-19, enrolled during active disease.

This chain connects TRBV9 to TRBJ2-6, with 7 bases that match TRBD1. Germline values: CDR1 SGDLS, CDR2 YYNGEE. With V trimmed by 3 bases and J by 2 bases, 14 bases remained unmatched. This CDR3 comprises 19 residues. CDR3 region: CASSAAGTAPGAGANVLTF. DNA for the CDR3: TGTGCCAGCAGCGCTGCCGGGACAGCCCCCGGAGCTGGGGCCAACGTCCTGACTTTC.

The rearrangement links TRBV7-2 to TRBJ2-2; tentatively, D is TRBD2 (5 bases). Germline lookup yields CDR1 SGHTA and CDR2 FQGNSA. V was pared by 2 bases and J by 0 bases, with 10 bases between. The CDR3 sequence is 16 residues long. The CDR3 region is CASSLFRSANTGELFF. CDR3 nucleotide sequence: TGTGCCAGCAGCTTATTTCGTAGCGCGAACACCGGGGAGCTGTTTTTT.

CDR3 region: CASSQGGLSNQPQHF. The CDR3 DNA follows: TGTGCCAGCAGCCAAGGGGGTCTGAGCAATCAGCCCCAGCATTTT. The genes are TRBV5-5 and TRBJ1-5, with D perhaps matching TRBD1 (6 bases). The V gene lost 4 bases and the J gene lost 1 base, with 12 bases spanning the gap. The CDR3 extends over 15 amino acids. The germline CDR1 and CDR2 sequences are SGHKS and YYEKEE (reference sequence).

The V gene is TRBV4-1, the J gene TRBJ2-1; D is possibly TRBD1 (6 bases). CDR1 is MGHRA, CDR2 YSYEKL, per germline. The V end lost 0 bases, the J end lost 0 bases, and 12 bases lay between the germline ends. The CDR3 loop spans 17 amino acids. CDR3 DNA: TGCGCCAGCAGCCAAGAGGGAACAGGGTACTCCTACAATGAGCAGTTCTTC. Protein: CASSQEGTGYSYNEQFF.

The CDR3 loop is CASHWRGAGTEAFF. The CDR3 bases are TGTGCCAGCCATTGGCGGGGGGCAGGAACTGAAGCTTTCTTT. The V call is TRBV27, the J call TRBJ1-1; possible D gene TRBD1, 6 bases. The CDR3 has 14 amino acids. Trimming took off 8 bases at V and 5 bases at J, with 18 bases between the two ends. Germline V CDR1 and CDR2: MNHEY, SMNVEV (reference sequence).

This chain uses TRBV5-8 with TRBJ2-1; a weak D match, TRBD1 (7 bases). Trimming removed 5 bases from V and 4 bases from J, with 19 bases in between. CDR1 SGHTS and CDR2 YDEGEE come from the germline V gene. The length of the CDR3 is 16 residues. The CDR3 loop is CASRALGAGGYNEQFF. CDR3 bases: TGTGCCAGCAGAGCCCTGGGGGCAGGGGGGTACAATGAGCAGTTCTTC.

The V gene is TRBV7-2, the J gene TRBJ2-1; 10 nucleotides line up with TRBD2. Per germline, CDR1 SGHTA and CDR2 FQGNSA. J gave up 4 bases and V 2 bases, and 2 bases lay outside the gene matches. The CDR3 runs to 15 residues. The CDR3 region is CASSLTSGNYNEQFF. The DNA of the CDR3 is TGTGCCAGCAGCTTAACTAGCGGGAATTACAATGAGCAGTTCTTC.

The V gene is TRBV9, the J gene TRBJ2-1; a weak D match, TRBD2 (5 bases). In germline, CDR1 is SGDLS, CDR2 YYNGEE. V shed 0 bases and J shed 0 bases, with 10 bases lying between them. There are 16 residues in the CDR3. The CDR3 DNA reads TGTGCCAGCAGCGTAGGGGTAGGAGGCTCCTACAATGAGCAGTTCTTC. Its protein product is CASSVGVGGSYNEQFF.

The CDR3 nucleotides read TGCGCCAGCAGCCTCCGGGACTTCACCTCTGGAAACACCATATATTTT. It yields the protein CASSLRDFTSGNTIYF. This chain uses TRBV4-1 with TRBJ1-3; possible D gene TRBD1, 5 bases. The CDR3 loop spans 16 amino acids. The germline CDR1 and CDR2 sequences are MGHRA and YSYEKL. The V end was cut by 4 bases, the J end by 0 bases, with 13 bases between.

The J gene is TRBJ2-5, the V gene TRBV15; 7 nucleotides line up with TRBD1. CDR1 LNHNV and CDR2 YYDKDF come from the germline V gene (reference sequence). The CDR3 covers 14 residues. V was clipped by 8 bases and J by 3 bases; unmatched bases: 9. The CDR3 DNA reads TGTGCCACCTCATCCAGGACAGGAAAAGAGACCCAGTACTTC. Protein sequence: CATSSRTGKETQYF.

The rearrangement links TRBV7-8 to TRBJ1-4; 9 bases align to TRBD1. Germline CDR1 and CDR2: SGHVS and FQNEAQ. V was pared by 4 bases and J by 5 bases, with 2 bases of the junction left unmatched. CDR3 length equals 14 residues. In DNA form, the CDR3 reads TGTGCCAGCAGCTCGACAGGGGGGAATGAAAAACTGTTTTTT. The encoded protein is CASSSTGGNEKLFF.

This sequence joins TRBV7-9 and TRBJ2-3; perhaps TRBD1 as D (6 bases). CDR3 length: 16 amino acids. V was pared by 6 bases and J by 6 bases, with 22 bases between. Germline loops: CDR1 SEHNR, CDR2 FQNEAQ (reference sequence). The CDR3 spells CASSRIGRGILDTQYF. In DNA form, the CDR3 reads TGTGCCAGCAGTCGGATCGGCAGGGGAATATTGGATACGCAGTATTTT.

This sequence joins TRBV5-6 and TRBJ1-2; possibly TRBD1 for D (6 bases). The length of the CDR3 is 15 residues. Germline assignment: CDR1 SGHDT and CDR2 YYEEEE. The V gene lost 6 bases and the J gene lost 12 bases, with 27 bases spanning the gap. The CDR3 nucleotides read TGTGCCAGCAAAGGTTTTTGGACAGACTCCTCAGAGGACACCTTC. Protein product: CASKGFWTDSSEDTF.

The chain recombines TRBV30 with TRBJ1-4, with TRBD1 identical over 8 bases. This CDR3 region has 14 residues. Germline CDR1 and CDR2: GTSNPN and SVGIG (reference sequence). The junction had 11 bases not matched to a gene; V was cut back by 6 bases and J by 8 bases. CDR3 nucleotides: TGTGCCTGTTACTTAACAGGGGGAGAAGAAAAACTGTTTTTT. It encodes CACYLTGGEEKLFF.

V usage is TRBV6-5 and J usage is TRBJ2-3; TRBD1 might be the D (5 bases). The V end lost 7 bases, the J end lost 0 bases, and 14 bases lay between the germline ends. Germline V gives CDR1 MNHEY, CDR2 SVGAGI. This CDR3 is 15 amino acids long. This chain's CDR3 is CASISGSTSTDTQYF. The CDR3 DNA is TGTGCCAGCATCTCAGGGTCCACTAGCACAGATACGCAGTATTTT.

Points on this clone: Other nucleotide sequences from this sample produce the same CDR3. The V call is TRBV9, the J call TRBJ2-3; 8 positions match TRBD1. Looked up from germline, CDR1 is SGDLS and CDR2 is YYNGEE. The J segment lost 3 bases and the V segment lost 0 bases, leaving 0 bases of the junction unmatched. The CDR3 extends over 14 amino acids. The CDR3 region has the DNA TGTGCCAGCAGCGTAGGGACAGGGACAGATACGCAGTATTTT. Amino acid sequence: CASSVGTGTDTQYF.

The rearrangement uses TRBV6-5 and TRBJ1-1, with unresolved D. Germline V lookup: CDR1 MNHEY, CDR2 SVGAGI. The CDR3 runs to 16 residues. V was shortened by 0 bases and J by 3 bases, with 14 bases between the two germline ends. The CDR3 nucleotides are TGTGCCAGCAGTTACTCCGGGCTCCGGGGTTACACTGAAGCTTTCTTT. It codes for CASSYSGLRGYTEAFF.